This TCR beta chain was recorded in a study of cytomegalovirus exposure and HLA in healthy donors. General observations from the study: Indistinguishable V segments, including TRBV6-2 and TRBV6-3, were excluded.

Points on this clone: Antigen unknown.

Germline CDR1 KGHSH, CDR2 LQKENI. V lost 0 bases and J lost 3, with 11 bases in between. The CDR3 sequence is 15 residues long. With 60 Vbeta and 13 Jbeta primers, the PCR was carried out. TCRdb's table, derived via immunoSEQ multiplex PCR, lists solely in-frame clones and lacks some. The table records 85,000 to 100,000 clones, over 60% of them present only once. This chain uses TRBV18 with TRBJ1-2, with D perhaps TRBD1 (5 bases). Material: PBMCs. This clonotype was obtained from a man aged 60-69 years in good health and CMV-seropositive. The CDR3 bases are TGTGCCAGCTCACCACCCTCCAGGGCTGACTATGGCTACACCTTC. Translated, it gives CASSPPSRADYGYTF.